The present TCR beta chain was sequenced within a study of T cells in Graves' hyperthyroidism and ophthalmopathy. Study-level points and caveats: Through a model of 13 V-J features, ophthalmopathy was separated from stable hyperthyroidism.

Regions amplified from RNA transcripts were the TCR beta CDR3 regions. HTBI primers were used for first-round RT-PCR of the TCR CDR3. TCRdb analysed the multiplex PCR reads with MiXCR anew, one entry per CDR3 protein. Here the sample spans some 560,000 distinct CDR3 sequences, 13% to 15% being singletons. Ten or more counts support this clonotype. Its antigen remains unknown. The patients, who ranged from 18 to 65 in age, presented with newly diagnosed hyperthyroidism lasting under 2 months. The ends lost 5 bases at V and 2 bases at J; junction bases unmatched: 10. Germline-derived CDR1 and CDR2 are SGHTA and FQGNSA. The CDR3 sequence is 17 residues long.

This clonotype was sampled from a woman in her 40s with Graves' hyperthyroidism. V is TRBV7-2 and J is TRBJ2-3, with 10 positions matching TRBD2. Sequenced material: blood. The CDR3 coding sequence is TGTGCCAGCAGCCGAGATAGTCTAGCGGGAGCCACAGATACGCAGTATTTT. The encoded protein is CASSRDSLAGATDTQYF.